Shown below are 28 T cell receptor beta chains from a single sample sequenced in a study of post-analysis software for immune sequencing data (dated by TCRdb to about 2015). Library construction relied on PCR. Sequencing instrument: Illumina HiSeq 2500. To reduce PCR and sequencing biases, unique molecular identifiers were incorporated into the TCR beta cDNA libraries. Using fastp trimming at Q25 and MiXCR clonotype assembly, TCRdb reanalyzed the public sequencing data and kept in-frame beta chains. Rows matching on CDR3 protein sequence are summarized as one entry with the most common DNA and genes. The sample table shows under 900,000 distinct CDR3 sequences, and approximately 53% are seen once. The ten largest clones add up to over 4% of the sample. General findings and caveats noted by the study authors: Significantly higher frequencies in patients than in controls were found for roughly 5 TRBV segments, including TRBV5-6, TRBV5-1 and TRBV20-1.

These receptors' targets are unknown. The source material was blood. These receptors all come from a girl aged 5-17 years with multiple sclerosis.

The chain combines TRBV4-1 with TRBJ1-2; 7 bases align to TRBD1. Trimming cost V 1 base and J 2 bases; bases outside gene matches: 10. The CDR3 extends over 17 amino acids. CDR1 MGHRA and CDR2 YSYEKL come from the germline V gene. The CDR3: CASSQAQGPPPNYGYTF. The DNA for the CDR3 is TGCGCCAGCAGCCAAGCACAGGGGCCCCCACCCAACTATGGCTACACCTTC.

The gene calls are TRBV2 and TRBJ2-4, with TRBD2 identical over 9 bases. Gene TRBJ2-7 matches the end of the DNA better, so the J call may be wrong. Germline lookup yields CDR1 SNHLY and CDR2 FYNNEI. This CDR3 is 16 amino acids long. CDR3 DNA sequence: TGTGCCAGCAGTGGGGAGGTGGATAGCGGGAGAGGCGAGCAGTACTTC. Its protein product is CASSGEVDSGRGEQYF.

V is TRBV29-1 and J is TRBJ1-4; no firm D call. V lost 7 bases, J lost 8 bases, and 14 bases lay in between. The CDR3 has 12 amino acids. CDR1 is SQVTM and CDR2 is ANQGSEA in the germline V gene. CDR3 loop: CSAGEQREKLFF. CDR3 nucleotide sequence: TGCAGCGCAGGAGAGCAAAGAGAAAAACTGTTTTTT.

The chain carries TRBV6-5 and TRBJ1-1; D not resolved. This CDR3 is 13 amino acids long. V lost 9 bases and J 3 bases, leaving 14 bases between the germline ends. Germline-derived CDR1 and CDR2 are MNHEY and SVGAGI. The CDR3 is CASAQDRDTEAFF. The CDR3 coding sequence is TGTGCCAGTGCCCAGGATCGGGACACTGAAGCTTTCTTT.

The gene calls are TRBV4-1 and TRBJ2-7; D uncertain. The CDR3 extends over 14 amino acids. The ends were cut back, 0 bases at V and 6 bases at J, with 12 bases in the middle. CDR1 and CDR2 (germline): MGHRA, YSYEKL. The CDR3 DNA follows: TGCGCCAGCAGCCAAGAATCGGTACACACCGAGCAGTACTTC. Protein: CASSQESVHTEQYF.

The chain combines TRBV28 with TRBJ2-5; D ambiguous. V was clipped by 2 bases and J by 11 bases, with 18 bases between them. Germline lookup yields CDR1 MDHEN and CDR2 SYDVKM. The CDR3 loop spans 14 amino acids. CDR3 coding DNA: TGTGCCAGCAGTTTAGCCGTCAGGCCACCTAAGCAGTACTTC. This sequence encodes CASSLAVRPPKQYF.

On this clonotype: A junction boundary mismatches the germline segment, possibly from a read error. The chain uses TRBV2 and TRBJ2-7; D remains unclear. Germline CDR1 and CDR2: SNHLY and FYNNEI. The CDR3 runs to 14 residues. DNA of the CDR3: TGTGCCAGCAGTGAAGAAGGGTACTCCTACGGGCAGTACTTC. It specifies CASSEEGYSYGQYF.

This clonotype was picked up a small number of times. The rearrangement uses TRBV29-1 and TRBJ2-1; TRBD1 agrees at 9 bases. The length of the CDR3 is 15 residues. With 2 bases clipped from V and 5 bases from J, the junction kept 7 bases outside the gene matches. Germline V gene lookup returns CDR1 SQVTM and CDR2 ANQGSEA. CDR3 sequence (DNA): TGCAGCGTTGAACGTACGGGACAGGGCGACAATGAGCAGTTCTTC. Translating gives CSVERTGQGDNEQFF.

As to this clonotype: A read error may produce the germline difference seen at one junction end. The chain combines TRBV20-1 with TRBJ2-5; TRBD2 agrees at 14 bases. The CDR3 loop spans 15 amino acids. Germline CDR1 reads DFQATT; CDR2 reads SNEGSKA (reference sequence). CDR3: CSARGTSGSLRTQYF. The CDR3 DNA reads TGCAGTGCCAGAGGGACTAGCGGGAGCCTTCGGACCCAGTACTTC.

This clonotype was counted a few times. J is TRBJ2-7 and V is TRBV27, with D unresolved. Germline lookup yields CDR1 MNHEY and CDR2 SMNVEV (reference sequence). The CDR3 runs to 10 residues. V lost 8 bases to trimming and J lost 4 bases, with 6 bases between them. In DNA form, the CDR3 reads TGTGCCAGCCGCCTTTACGAGCAGTACTTC. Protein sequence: CASRLYEQYF.

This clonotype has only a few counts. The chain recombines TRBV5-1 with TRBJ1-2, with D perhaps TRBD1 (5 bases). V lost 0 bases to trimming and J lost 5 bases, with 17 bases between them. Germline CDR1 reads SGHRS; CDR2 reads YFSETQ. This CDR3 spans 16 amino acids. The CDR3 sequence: CASSLGIGVMRYGYTF. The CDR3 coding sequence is TGCGCCAGCAGCTTGGGTATAGGGGTTATGAGATATGGCTACACCTTC.

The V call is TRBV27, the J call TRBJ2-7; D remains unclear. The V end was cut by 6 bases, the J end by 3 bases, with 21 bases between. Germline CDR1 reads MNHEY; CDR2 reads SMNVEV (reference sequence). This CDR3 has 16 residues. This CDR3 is CASSPLVGSLNYEQYF. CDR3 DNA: TGTGCCAGCAGCCCTTTAGTCGGCAGCCTTAACTACGAGCAGTACTTC.

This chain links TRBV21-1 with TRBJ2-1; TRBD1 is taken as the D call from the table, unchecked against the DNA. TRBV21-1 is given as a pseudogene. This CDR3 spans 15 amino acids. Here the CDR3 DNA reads TGTGCCAGCACCGTCACAGGGGGCTGTTACAATGAGCAGTTCTTC. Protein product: CASTVTGGCYNEQFF.

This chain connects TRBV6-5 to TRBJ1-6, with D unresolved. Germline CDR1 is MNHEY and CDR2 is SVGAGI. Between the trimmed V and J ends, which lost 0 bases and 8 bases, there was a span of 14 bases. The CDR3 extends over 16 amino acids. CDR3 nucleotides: TGTGCCAGCAGTTACTCGATTCGACCTCGGGATTCACCCCTCCACTTT. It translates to CASSYSIRPRDSPLHF.

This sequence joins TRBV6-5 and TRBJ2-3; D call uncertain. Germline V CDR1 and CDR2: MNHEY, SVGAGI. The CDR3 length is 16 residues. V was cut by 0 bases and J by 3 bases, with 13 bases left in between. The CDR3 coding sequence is TGTGCCAGCAGTTACTCGGCCCTGTACGGTACAGATACGCAGTATTTT. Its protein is CASSYSALYGTDTQYF.

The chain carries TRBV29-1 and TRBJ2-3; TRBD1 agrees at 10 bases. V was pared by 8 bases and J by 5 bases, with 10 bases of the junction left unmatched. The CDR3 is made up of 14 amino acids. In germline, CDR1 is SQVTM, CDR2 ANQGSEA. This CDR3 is CSSRDRGLQDTQYF. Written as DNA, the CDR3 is TGCAGCTCCCGGGACAGGGGTTTGCAAGATACGCAGTATTTT.

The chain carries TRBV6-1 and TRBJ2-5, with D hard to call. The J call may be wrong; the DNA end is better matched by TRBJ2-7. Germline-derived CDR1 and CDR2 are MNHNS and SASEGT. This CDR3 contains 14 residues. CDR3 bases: TGTGCCAGCCGACGGAGACAAGAGGTTAACGAGCAGTACTTC. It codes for CASRRRQEVNEQYF.

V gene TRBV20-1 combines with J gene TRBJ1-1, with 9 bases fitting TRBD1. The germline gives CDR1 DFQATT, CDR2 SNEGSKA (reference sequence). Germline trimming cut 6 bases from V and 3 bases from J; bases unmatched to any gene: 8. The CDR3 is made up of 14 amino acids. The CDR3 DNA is TGCAGTGCACCCAGACAGGGGGTAGACACTGAAGCTTTCTTT. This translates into CSAPRQGVDTEAFF.

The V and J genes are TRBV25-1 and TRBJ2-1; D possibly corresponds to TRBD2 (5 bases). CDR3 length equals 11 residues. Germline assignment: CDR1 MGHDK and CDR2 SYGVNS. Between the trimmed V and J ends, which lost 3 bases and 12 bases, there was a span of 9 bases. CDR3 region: CASSESEVQFF. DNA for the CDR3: TGTGCCAGCAGTGAGTCGGAGGTGCAGTTCTTC.

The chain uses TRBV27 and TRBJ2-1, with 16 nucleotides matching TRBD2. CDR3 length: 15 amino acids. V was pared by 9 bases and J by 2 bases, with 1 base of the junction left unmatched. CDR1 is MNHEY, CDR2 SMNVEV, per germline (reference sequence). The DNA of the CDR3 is TGTGCCAGTGGGACTAGCGGGAGGGCCTACAATGAGCAGTTCTTC. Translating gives CASGTSGRAYNEQFF.

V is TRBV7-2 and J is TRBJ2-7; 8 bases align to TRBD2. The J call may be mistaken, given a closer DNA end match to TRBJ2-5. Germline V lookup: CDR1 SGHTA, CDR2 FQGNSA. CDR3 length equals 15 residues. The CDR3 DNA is TGTGCCAGCAGCTTATACGGGGGGGCCGGAGAGACCCAGTACTTC. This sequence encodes CASSLYGGAGETQYF.

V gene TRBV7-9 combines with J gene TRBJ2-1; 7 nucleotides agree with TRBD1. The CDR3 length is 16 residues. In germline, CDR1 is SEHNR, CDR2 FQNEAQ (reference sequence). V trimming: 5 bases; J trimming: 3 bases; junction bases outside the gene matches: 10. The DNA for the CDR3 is TGTGCCAGCAGCCCCGTGACAGGGAAGAACTACAATGAGCAGTTCTTC. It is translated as CASSPVTGKNYNEQFF. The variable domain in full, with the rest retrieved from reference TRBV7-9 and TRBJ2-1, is DTGVSQNPRHKITKRGQNVTFRCDPISEHNRLYWYRQTLGQGPEFLTYFQNEAQLEKSRLLSDRFSAERPKGSFSTLEIQRTEQGDSAMYLCASSPVTGKNYNEQFFGPGTRLTVL.

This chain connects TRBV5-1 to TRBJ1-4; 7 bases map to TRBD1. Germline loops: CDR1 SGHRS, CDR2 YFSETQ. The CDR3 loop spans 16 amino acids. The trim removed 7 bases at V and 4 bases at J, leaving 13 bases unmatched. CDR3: CASRRTGTAFNEKLFF. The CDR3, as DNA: TGCGCCAGCCGACGGACCGGGACAGCCTTTAATGAAAAACTGTTTTTT.

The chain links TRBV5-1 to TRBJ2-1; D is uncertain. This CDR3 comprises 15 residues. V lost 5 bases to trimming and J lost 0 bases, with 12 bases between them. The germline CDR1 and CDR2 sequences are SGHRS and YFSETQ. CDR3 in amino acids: CASRGKYPSYNEQFF. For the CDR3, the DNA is TGCGCCAGCAGGGGAAAATATCCCTCCTACAATGAGCAGTTCTTC.

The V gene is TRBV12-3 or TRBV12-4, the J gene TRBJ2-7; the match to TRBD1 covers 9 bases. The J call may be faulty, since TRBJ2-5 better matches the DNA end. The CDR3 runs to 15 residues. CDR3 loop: CASSLGTGVGETQYF. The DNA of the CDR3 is TGTGCCAGCAGTTTAGGGACAGGGGTAGGAGAGACCCAGTACTTC.

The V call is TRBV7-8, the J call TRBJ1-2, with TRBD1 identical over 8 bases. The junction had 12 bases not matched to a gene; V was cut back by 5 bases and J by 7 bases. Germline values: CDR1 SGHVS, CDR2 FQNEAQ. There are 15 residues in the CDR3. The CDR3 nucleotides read TGTGCCAGCAGCCCAGCCCAGGGGGCAGCCTGTGGCTACACCTTC. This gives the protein CASSPAQGAACGYTF.

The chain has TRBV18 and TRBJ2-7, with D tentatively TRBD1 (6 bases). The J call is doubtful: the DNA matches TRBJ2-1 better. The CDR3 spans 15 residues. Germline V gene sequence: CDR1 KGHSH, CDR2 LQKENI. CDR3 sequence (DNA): TGTGCCAGCTCACGTGTGGACAGTACCTACAATGAGCAGTTCTTC. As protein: CASSRVDSTYNEQFF.

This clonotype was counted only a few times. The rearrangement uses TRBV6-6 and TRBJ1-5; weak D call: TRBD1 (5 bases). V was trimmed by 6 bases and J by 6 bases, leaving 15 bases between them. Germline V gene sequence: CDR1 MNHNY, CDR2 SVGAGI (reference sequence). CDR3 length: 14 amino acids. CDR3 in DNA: TGTGCCAGCAGCAGAGACGGGGGAGGTCAGCCCCAGCATTTT. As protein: CASSRDGGGQPQHF.